In its sample, the clone carrying this T cell receptor beta chain was seen many times. Antigen: not known. TCRbeta library preparation incorporated unique molecular identifiers. One entry per CDR3 protein, called by TCRdb with MiXCR from the PCR reads. The sample lists 200,000 to 250,000 distinct CDR3 sequences, about a tenth occurring once. The data stem from a study of T-cell reconstitution after alpha-beta-depleted transplantation in children. Study-wide findings and caveats: Reports say that about two months after transplant, the alpha-beta T cells came out of several hundred graft clones that had expanded.

This CDR3 spans 12 amino acids. V dropped 1 base and J dropped 7 bases, with 4 bases sitting between them. Germline V CDR1 and CDR2: SGHTA, FQGNSA. The starting material was PBMCs, obtained before TCRalphabeta/CD19-depleted stem cell transplant. The V call is TRBV7-2, the J call TRBJ1-4; no definite D call. This TCR came from a child younger than two with acute myeloid leukemia, due to receive a stem cell transplant. CDR3 sequence (DNA): TGTGCCAGCAGCTTAGTCGGTGAAAAACTGTTTTTT. Translation gives CASSLVGEKLFF.